The clone carrying this TCR beta chain was observed a few times. These data belong to a study of Graves' ophthalmopathy and Graves' hyperthyroidism. Trimming at V came to 3 bases and at J to 8 bases, leaving 9 bases not matched to a gene. Germline V gene data show CDR1 as MGHRA and CDR2 as YSYEKL. The CDR3 extends over 15 amino acids. Using RNA transcripts, the TCR beta CDR3 regions were amplified. The first round was an RT-PCR with HTBI primers, and the second round was a multiplex PCR. TCRdb fed the multiplex PCR reads into MiXCR, producing one record per CDR3 protein. The sample shows 220,000 or so distinct CDR3 sequences, roughly 21% of them seen only once.

Source material: peripheral blood. The receptor's source is a woman in her forties or fifties with Graves' ophthalmopathy. The genes are TRBV4-1 and TRBJ1-2; 10 nucleotides line up with TRBD1. The CDR3 bases are TGCGCCAGCAGCCACAGGGGGGACAGGGGAGACGGCTACACCTTC. This codes for CASSHRGDRGDGYTF.